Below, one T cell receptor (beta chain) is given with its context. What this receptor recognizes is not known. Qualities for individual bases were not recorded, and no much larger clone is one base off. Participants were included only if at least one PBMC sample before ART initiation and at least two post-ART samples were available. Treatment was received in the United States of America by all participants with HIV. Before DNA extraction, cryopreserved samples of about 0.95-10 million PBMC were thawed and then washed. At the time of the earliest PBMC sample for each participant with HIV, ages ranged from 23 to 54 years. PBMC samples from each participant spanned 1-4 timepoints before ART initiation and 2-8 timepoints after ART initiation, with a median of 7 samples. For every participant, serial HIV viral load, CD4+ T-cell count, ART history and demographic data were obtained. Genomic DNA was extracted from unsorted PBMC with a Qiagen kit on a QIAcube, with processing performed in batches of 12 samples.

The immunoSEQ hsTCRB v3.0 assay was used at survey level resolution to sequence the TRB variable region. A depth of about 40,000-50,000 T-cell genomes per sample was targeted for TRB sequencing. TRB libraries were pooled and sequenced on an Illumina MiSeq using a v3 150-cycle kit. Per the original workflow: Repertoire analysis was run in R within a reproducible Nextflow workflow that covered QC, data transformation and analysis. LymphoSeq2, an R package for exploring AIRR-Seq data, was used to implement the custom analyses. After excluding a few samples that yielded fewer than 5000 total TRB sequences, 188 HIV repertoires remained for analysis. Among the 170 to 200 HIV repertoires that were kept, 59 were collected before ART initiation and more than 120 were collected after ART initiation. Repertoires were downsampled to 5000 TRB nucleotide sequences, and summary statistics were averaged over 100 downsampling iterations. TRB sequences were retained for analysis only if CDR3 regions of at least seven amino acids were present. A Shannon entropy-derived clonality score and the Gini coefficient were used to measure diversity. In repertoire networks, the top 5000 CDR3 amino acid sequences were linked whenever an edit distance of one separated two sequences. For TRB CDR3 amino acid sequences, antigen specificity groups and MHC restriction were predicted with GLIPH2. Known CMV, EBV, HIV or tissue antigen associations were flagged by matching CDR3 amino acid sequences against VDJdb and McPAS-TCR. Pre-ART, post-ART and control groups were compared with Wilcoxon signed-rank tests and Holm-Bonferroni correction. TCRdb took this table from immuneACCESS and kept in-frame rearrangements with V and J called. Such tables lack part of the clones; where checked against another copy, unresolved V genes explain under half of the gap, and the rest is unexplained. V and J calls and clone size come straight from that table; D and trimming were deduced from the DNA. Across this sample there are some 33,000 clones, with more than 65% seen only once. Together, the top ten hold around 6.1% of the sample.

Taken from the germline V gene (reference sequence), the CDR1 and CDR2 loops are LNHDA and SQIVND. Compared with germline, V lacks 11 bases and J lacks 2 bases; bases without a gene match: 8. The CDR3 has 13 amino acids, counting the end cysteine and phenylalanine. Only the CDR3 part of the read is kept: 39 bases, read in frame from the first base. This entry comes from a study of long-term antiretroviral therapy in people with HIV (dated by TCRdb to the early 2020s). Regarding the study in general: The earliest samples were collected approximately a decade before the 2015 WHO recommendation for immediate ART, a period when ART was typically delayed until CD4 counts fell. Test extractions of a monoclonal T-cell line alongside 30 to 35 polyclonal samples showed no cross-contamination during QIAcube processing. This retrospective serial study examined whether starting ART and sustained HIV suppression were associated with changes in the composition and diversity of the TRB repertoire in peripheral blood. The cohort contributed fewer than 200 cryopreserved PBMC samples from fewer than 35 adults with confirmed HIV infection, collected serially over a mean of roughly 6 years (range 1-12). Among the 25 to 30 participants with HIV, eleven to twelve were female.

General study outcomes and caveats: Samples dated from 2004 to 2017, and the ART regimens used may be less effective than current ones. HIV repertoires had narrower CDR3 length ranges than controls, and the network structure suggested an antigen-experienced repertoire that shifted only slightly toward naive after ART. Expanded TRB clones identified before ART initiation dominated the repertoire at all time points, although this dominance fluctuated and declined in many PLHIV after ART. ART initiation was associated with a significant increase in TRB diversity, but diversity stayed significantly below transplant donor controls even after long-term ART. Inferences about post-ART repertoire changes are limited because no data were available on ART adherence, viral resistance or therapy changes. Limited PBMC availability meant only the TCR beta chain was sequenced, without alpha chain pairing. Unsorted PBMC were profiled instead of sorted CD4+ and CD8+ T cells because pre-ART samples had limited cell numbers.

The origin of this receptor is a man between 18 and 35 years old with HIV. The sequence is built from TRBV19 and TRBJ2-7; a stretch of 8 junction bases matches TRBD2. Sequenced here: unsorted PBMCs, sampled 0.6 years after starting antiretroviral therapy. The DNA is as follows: TGTGCCTCCTCCGGGGGGGGCGCCTACGAGCAGTACTTC. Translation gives CASSGGGAYEQYF. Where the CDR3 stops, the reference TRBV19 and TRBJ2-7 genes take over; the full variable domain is DGGITQSPKYLFRKEGQNVTLSCEQNLNHDAMYWYRQDPGQGLRLIYYSQIVNDFQKGDIAEGYSVSREKKESFPLTVTSAQKNPTAFYLCASSGGGAYEQYFGPGTRLTVT.